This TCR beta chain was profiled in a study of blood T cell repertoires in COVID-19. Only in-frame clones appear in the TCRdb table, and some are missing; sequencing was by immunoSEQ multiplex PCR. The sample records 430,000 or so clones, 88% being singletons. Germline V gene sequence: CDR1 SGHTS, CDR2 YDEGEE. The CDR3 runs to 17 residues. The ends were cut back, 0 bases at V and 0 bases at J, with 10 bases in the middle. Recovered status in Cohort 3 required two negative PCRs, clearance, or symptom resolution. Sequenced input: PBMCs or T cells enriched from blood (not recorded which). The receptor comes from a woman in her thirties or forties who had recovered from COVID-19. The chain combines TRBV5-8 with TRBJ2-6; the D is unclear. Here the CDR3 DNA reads TGTGCCAGCAGCTTGGGGTTGTACATCTCTGGGGCCAACGTCCTGACTTTC. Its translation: CASSLGLYISGANVLTF.